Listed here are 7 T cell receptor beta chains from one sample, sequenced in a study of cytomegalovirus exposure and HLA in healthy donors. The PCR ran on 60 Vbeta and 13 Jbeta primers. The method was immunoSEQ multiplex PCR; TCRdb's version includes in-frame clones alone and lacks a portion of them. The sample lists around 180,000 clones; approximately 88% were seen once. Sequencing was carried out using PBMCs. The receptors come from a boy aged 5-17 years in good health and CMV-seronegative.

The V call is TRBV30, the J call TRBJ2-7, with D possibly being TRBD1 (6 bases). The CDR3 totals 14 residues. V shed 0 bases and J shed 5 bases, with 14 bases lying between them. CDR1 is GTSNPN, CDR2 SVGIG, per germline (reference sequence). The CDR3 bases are TGTGCCTGGAGTGTACGGCAGGGGTGGAACGAGCAGTACTTC. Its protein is CAWSVRQGWNEQYF.

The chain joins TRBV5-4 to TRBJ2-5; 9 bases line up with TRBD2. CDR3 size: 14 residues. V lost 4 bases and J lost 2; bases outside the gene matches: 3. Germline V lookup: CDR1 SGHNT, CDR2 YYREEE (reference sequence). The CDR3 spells CASSPAGGQETQYF. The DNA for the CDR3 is TGTGCCAGCAGCCCGGCGGGGGGGCAAGAGACCCAGTACTTC. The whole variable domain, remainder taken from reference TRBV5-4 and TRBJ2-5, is ETGVTQSPTHLIKTRGQQVTLRCSSQSGHNTVSWYQQALGQGPQFIFQYYREEENGRGNFPPRFSGLQFPNYSSELNVNALELDDSALYLCASSPAGGQETQYFGPGTRLLVL.

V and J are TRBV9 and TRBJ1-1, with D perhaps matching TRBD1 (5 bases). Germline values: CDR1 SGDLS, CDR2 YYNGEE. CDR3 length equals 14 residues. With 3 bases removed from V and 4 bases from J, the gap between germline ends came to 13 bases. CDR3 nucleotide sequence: TGTGCCAGCAGCGAGGCAGGGTCAGCCACTGAAGCTTTCTTT. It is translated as CASSEAGSATEAFF.

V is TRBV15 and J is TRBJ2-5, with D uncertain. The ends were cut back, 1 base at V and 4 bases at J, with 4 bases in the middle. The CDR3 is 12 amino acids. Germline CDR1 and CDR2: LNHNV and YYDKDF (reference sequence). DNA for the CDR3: TGTGCCACCAGCAGAGGACTAGAGACCCAGTACTTC. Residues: CATSRGLETQYF.

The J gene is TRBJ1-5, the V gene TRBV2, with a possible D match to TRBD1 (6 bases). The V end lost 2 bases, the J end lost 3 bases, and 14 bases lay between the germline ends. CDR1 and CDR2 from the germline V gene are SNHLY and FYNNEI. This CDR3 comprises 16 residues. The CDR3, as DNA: TGTGCCAGCAGTGAACGGGGGGCCCTAATCAATCAGCCCCAGCATTTT. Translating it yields CASSERGALINQPQHF.

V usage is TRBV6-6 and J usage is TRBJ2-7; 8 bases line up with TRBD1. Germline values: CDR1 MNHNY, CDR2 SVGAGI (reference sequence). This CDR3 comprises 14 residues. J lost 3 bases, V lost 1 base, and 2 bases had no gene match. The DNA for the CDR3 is TGTGCCAGCAGTTACTTGGACAGGGACTACGAGCAGTACTTC. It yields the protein CASSYLDRDYEQYF.

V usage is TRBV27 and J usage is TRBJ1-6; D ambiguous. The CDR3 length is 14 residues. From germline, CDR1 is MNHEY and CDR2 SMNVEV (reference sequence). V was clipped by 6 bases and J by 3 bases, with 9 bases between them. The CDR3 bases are TGTGCCAGCAGCCCAGGTCTCTATAATTCACCCCTCCACTTT. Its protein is CASSPGLYNSPLHF.